This entry lists 19 T cell receptor beta chains sequenced from one sample in a study of control samples from healthy donors and cancer patients. Produced via immunoSEQ multiplex PCR; TCRdb's table is partial and in-frame only. The table shows roughly 18,000 clones, with around 84% occurring only once. The sequencing sample was made of PBMCs. The source is a woman aged 70-85 years with colorectal cancer.

This chain links TRBV29-1 with TRBJ2-7; D call uncertain. V gave up 0 bases and J gave up 2 bases, with 5 bases separating them. CDR1 is SQVTM, CDR2 ANQGSEA, per germline. The CDR3 sequence is 12 residues long. The CDR3 spells CSVEDPPYEQYF. The CDR3 DNA is TGCAGCGTTGAAGATCCCCCCTACGAGCAGTACTTC.

The rearrangement uses TRBV21-1 and TRBJ1-1. TRBV21-1 has pseudogene status. The length of the CDR3 is 14 residues. CDR3: CASSKGREGTEAFF. The CDR3 DNA is TGTGCCAGCAGTAAAGGAAGGGAGGGAACTGAAGCTTTCTTT.

The chain carries TRBV19 and TRBJ2-4; 11 bases fit TRBD2. The CDR3 length is 16 residues. From germline, CDR1 is LNHDA and CDR2 SQIVND (reference sequence). The V gene end was trimmed by 6 bases and the J gene end by 1 base; junction bases not matched to a gene: 5. The CDR3 region has the DNA TGTGCCAGTAGCATTAGCGGGGGGGGCGCCAAAAACATTCAGTACTTC. Protein sequence: CASSISGGGAKNIQYF.

By share, this clone counts as hyperexpanded. The rearrangement links TRBV15 to TRBJ2-2; TRBD1 aligns across 9 bases. V shed 9 bases, J shed 6 bases, and the junction held 8 bases outside the gene matches. The germline CDR1 and CDR2 sequences are LNHNV and YYDKDF (reference sequence). The CDR3 has 14 residues. CDR3 sequence reads: CATRTGDWSGELFF. In nucleotides, the CDR3 is TGTGCCACGCGGACAGGGGATTGGTCCGGGGAGCTGTTTTTT.

The V and J genes are TRBV4-2 and TRBJ2-5; possible D gene TRBD2, 6 bases. The CDR3 spans 15 residues. Trimming removed 3 bases from V and 0 bases from J, with 11 bases in between. The germline V gene has CDR1 LGHNA and CDR2 YNFKEQ. The CDR3 nucleotides are TGTGCCAGCAGCCAGGGGACTCCCTACCAAGAGACCCAGTACTTC. As protein: CASSQGTPYQETQYF.

The rearrangement uses TRBV18 and TRBJ1-4; TRBD1 agrees at 9 bases. CDR1 and CDR2 (germline): KGHSH, LQKENI. The CDR3 covers 15 residues. The V gene end was trimmed by 4 bases and the J gene end by 7 bases; junction bases not matched to a gene: 7. The CDR3 DNA is TGTGCCAGCTCACAGGGGACAGGGATGGTTGAAAAACTGTTTTTT. Its protein is CASSQGTGMVEKLFF.

The chain links TRBV2 to TRBJ1-2; D unresolved. Germline-derived CDR1 and CDR2 are SNHLY and FYNNEI. This CDR3 has 13 amino acids. The V gene lost 4 bases and the J gene lost 6 bases, with 12 bases spanning the gap. CDR3 sequence: CASSGVPGNGYTF. For the CDR3, the DNA is TGTGCCAGCAGTGGGGTGCCCGGGAATGGCTACACCTTC.

V usage is TRBV29-1 and J usage is TRBJ1-1, with a tentative D call TRBD1 (6 bases). CDR1 SQVTM and CDR2 ANQGSEA come from the germline V gene. The CDR3 totals 14 residues. Between the trimmed V and J ends, which lost 8 bases and 2 bases, there was a span of 18 bases. The CDR3 loop reads CSFWTGARNTEAFF. The CDR3, as DNA: TGCAGCTTTTGGACGGGGGCGCGTAACACTGAAGCTTTCTTT.

The chain has TRBV5-1 and TRBJ2-3, with 9 bases aligning to TRBD1. The junction had 10 bases not matched to a gene; V was cut back by 6 bases and J by 5 bases. Germline V gene sequence: CDR1 SGHRS, CDR2 YFSETQ. The CDR3 runs to 15 residues. The CDR3 nucleotides read TGCGCCAGCAACCTCGTGACAGGGGGGGTAGATACGCAGTATTTT. Residues: CASNLVTGGVDTQYF.

The genes are TRBV4-1 and TRBJ1-4; the D gene is possibly TRBD1 (5 bases). Germline lookup yields CDR1 MGHRA and CDR2 YSYEKL. This CDR3 is built from 15 residues. V lost 0 bases and J 6 bases, leaving 11 bases between the germline ends. CDR3 sequence (DNA): TGCGCCAGCAGCCAAGATGCGGGGGACCATGAAAAACTGTTTTTT. Amino acids: CASSQDAGDHEKLFF.

The chain joins TRBV5-5 to TRBJ1-5; TRBD1 might be the D (6 bases). This CDR3 comprises 16 residues. The germline V gene has CDR1 SGHKS and CDR2 YYEKEE (reference sequence). Trimming removed 4 bases from V and 0 bases from J, with 14 bases in between. The CDR3 DNA reads TGTGCCAGCAGCCCTCTAGGGGGGGATAGCAATCAGCCCCAGCATTTT. It is translated as CASSPLGGDSNQPQHF. Full variable domain (rest looked up from reference TRBV5-5 and TRBJ1-5): DAGVTQSPTHLIKTRGQQVTLRCSPISGHKSVSWYQQVLGQGPQFIFQYYEKEERGRGNFPDRFSARQFPNYSSELNVNALLLGDSALYLCASSPLGGDSNQPQHFGDGTRLSIL.

CDR3 region: CASSDRFQAPGELFF. CDR3 coding DNA: TGTGCCAGCAGCGACAGGTTTCAGGCCCCCGGGGAGCTGTTTTTT. The V gene is TRBV11-2, the J gene TRBJ2-2, with D perhaps matching TRBD1 (6 bases). Per germline, CDR1 SGHAT and CDR2 FQNNGV. This CDR3 comprises 15 residues. V was clipped by 5 bases and J by 6 bases, with 16 bases between them.

This clone is a singleton in its sample. The V and J genes are TRBV19 and TRBJ1-3; D may be TRBD1 (5 bases). CDR1 is LNHDA, CDR2 SQIVND, per germline (reference sequence). V was trimmed by 9 bases and J by 1 base, leaving 16 bases between them. CDR3 length: 15 amino acids. The CDR3: CASCVSGTSGNTIYF. The CDR3 nucleotides are TGTGCCAGCTGTGTGTCCGGGACGTCTGGAAACACCATATATTTT.

The chain carries TRBV6-2 or TRBV6-3 and TRBJ1-1; unclear D gene. The CDR3 contains 14 residues. V dropped 3 bases and J dropped 1 base, with 9 bases sitting between them. The germline V gene has CDR1 MNHEY and CDR2 SVGEGT. CDR3 bases: TGTGCCAGCAGTTATGGCAGCACGAACACTGAAGCTTTCTTT. Protein: CASSYGSTNTEAFF.

This sequence joins TRBV7-6 and TRBJ2-7; a weak D match, TRBD2 (6 bases). V lost 5 bases, J lost 7 bases, and 21 bases lay in between. This CDR3 comprises 15 residues. Germline loops: CDR1 SGHVS, CDR2 FNYEAQ. CDR3 region: CASSPYQRDSSEQYF. The CDR3 coding sequence is TGTGCCAGCAGCCCTTACCAGAGGGACTCTTCGGAGCAGTACTTC.

The rearrangement links TRBV7-2 to TRBJ1-1; no reliable D call. Trimming stripped 2 bases from V and 0 bases from J, with 10 bases between. Germline CDR1 and CDR2: SGHTA and FQGNSA. The CDR3 covers 15 residues. The CDR3 region has the DNA TGTGCCAGCAGCTTAAGTCCAGTTTTGAACACTGAAGCTTTCTTT. It translates to CASSLSPVLNTEAFF.

V and J are TRBV19 and TRBJ2-1, with D possibly TRBD2 on 5 matching bases. This CDR3 is 13 amino acids long. Trimming took off 3 bases at V and 9 bases at J, with 12 bases between the two ends. From germline, CDR1 is LNHDA and CDR2 SQIVND (reference sequence). The CDR3 DNA is TGTGCCAGTAGTATTGGGAGCCGGCCTGAGCAGTTCTTC. It translates to CASSIGSRPEQFF.

This clone was recorded a few times. Written as DNA, the CDR3 is TGTGCCAGTAGTATCCGGGACAGGGAGACCCAGTACTTC. Protein product: CASSIRDRETQYF. J is TRBJ2-5 and V is TRBV19; 8 bases match TRBD1. Germline V CDR1 and CDR2: LNHDA, SQIVND (reference sequence). J was trimmed by 5 bases and V by 3 bases; bases with no gene match: 2. This CDR3 is 13 amino acids long. Full variable domain (rest looked up from reference TRBV19 and TRBJ2-5): DGGITQSPKYLFRKEGQNVTLSCEQNLNHDAMYWYRQDPGQGLRLIYYSQIVNDFQKGDIAEGYSVSREKKESFPLTVTSAQKNPTAFYLCASSIRDRETQYFGPGTRLLVL.

The CDR3 is CASSLRSSLNTEAFF. The CDR3 nucleotides read TGCGCCAGCAGCTTGCGGAGCTCCTTGAACACTGAAGCTTTCTTT. This sequence joins TRBV5-1 and TRBJ1-1; the D is unclear. CDR1 SGHRS and CDR2 YFSETQ come from the germline V gene. V dropped 1 base and J dropped 0 bases, with 10 bases sitting between them. This CDR3 is built from 15 residues.